This record looks at one T cell receptor beta chain sequence and its context. No antigen is known for it. The CDR3 length is 19 residues. Trimming took off 0 bases at V and 3 bases at J, with 24 bases between the two ends. The germline V gene has CDR1 MNHEY and CDR2 SVGEGT. The data were obtained in a study of blood T cells in healthy people across ages. Study-level findings and limits: Versus aged donors, long-lived donors had higher diversity and more naive CD4+ cells.

A sample-barcoded 5' primer and a J-beta primer mix were used in a second PCR of roughly 7 to 12 cycles. In TCRdb, the 5' RACE reads were re-called with MiXCR into one record per CDR3 protein. The table includes under 2 million distinct CDR3 sequences, around 36% detected once. This TCR was sampled from a woman in her 30s in good health. Sequencing was done on a sample of blood. The chain links TRBV6-2 or TRBV6-3 to TRBJ2-7, with D possibly called TRBD1 or TRBD2 (5 bases each). CDR3 DNA sequence: TGTGCCAGCAGTTACTCGTGGGACGTGATCACAAAAGACAGCTACGAGCAGTACTTC. Its protein product is CASSYSWDVITKDSYEQYF.